A single sample is the source of the 20 T cell receptor beta chains below, sequenced in a study of identical twins. TCRdb called the 5' RACE reads again in MiXCR, with one record for every CDR3 protein. The sample holds around 490,000 distinct CDR3 sequences, roughly 15% seen once. The sample also formed part of further work on yellow fever vaccine responses in identical twins.

The sequenced sample was CD4+ T cells sorted from blood. The receptors were gathered from a young woman in good health.

This clonotype was observed a few times. The chain recombines TRBV10-3 with TRBJ2-4, with D maybe TRBD2 (5 bases). CDR1 and CDR2 (germline): ENHRY, SYGVKD. The CDR3 spans 15 residues. V lost 4 bases to trimming and J lost 3 bases, with 13 bases between them. The DNA for the CDR3 is TGTGCCATCAGTGCCTCTGGAGGCGTCAAAAACATTCAGTACTTC. Amino acids: CAISASGGVKNIQYF.

This clonotype has only a few counts. The chain has TRBV28 and TRBJ1-5, with 7 bases fitting TRBD1. The CDR3 sequence is 15 residues long. The germline V gene encodes CDR1 MDHEN and CDR2 SYDVKM. The V segment lost 3 bases and the J segment 4 bases; nucleotides outside the gene matches: 6. CDR3 amino acids: CASSFGDRENQPQHF. DNA for the CDR3: TGTGCCAGCAGTTTTGGGGACAGAGAGAATCAGCCCCAGCATTTT.

This clonotype occurred many times. V usage is TRBV12-3 or TRBV12-4 and J usage is TRBJ1-1, with a possible D match to TRBD1 (6 bases). The CDR3 sequence is 12 residues long. Trimming removed 6 bases at V and 4 bases at J, with 9 bases between. CDR3 residues: CASRQGPTEAFF. The CDR3 DNA reads as TGTGCCAGCAGACAGGGACCCACTGAAGCTTTCTTT.

This clonotype occurred a few times. This sequence joins TRBV5-1 and TRBJ2-7; 14 bases fit TRBD2. From germline, CDR1 is SGHRS and CDR2 YFSETQ. The ends lost 3 bases at V and 1 base at J; junction bases unmatched: 3. The CDR3 loop spans 16 amino acids. The DNA for the CDR3 is TGCGCCAGCAGCTGGGGACTAGCGGGGGAGTCCTACGAGCAGTACGTC. Protein sequence: CASSWGLAGESYEQYV.

This clonotype came up a few times. The chain couples TRBV7-7 to TRBJ2-5; D is undetermined. V lost 0 bases and J lost 4, with 6 bases in between. Germline V gene lookup returns CDR1 SSHAT and CDR2 FNYEAQ (reference sequence). The CDR3 contains 13 residues. In DNA form, the CDR3 reads TGTGCCAGCAGCTTAGCGAGGCGAGAGACCCAGTACTTC. Its translation is CASSLARRETQYF.

In regard to this clonotype: The junction departs from the called germline gene at one end, perhaps through a read error. The chain recombines TRBV6-5 with TRBJ2-7; D is unresolved. Germline V gene lookup returns CDR1 MNHEY and CDR2 SVGAGI. This CDR3 has 13 amino acids. The CDR3 DNA sequence: TGTGCCATCAGTTACGGACCTTGGGACGAGCAGTACTTC. It is translated as CAISYGPWDEQYF.

This clonotype was counted only a few times. The V gene is TRBV5-1, the J gene TRBJ2-7; TRBD1 aligns across 9 bases. In germline, CDR1 is SGHRS, CDR2 YFSETQ. CDR3 length equals 13 residues. The V gene end was trimmed by 0 bases and the J gene end by 5 bases; junction bases not matched to a gene: 0. CDR3 loop: CASSLGDRDEQYF. The DNA for the CDR3 is TGCGCCAGCAGCTTGGGGGACAGGGACGAGCAGTACTTC.

The V gene is TRBV5-6, the J gene TRBJ2-7; D is ambiguous. With 0 bases removed from V and 2 bases from J, the gap between germline ends came to 12 bases. This CDR3 comprises 15 residues. Germline V gene sequence: CDR1 SGHDT, CDR2 YYEEEE. DNA of the CDR3: TGTGCCAGCAGCTTGGAACAGCTCTTAGCCTACGAGCAGTACTTC. Amino acid sequence: CASSLEQLLAYEQYF. Variable domain in full (rest from reference TRBV5-6 and TRBJ2-7): DAGVTQSPTHLIKTRGQQVTLRCSPKSGHDTVSWYQQALGQGPQFIFQYYEEEERQRGNFPDRFSGHQFPNYSSELNVNALLLGDSALYLCASSLEQLLAYEQYFGPGTRLTVT.

This clonotype was recorded a few times. The gene calls are TRBV12-3 or TRBV12-4 and TRBJ2-1; TRBD1 might be the D (6 bases). Between the trimmed V and J ends, which lost 0 bases and 2 bases, there was a span of 11 bases. The CDR3 has 16 residues. CDR3 nucleotide sequence: TGTGCCAGCAGTTTAGCCCAGGGGCCACCCTACAATGAGCAGTTCTTC. Its translation is CASSLAQGPPYNEQFF.

There are many counts of this clonotype. V gene TRBV5-1 combines with J gene TRBJ1-2; D is ambiguous. Germline V CDR1 and CDR2: SGHRS, YFSETQ. Trimming left V 1 base short and J 5 bases short, with 6 bases between. This CDR3 is built from 12 residues. In nucleotides, the CDR3 is TGCGCCAGCAGCTTGATCGGATATGGCTACACCTTC. It yields the protein CASSLIGYGYTF.

The V call is TRBV11-2, the J call TRBJ2-5, with D perhaps TRBD2 (6 bases). Germline V gene data show CDR1 as SGHAT and CDR2 as FQNNGV. The CDR3 runs 14 residues. Trimming cost V 1 base and J 5 bases, with 11 bases left between them. The CDR3, as DNA: TGTGCCAGCAGCTTAGCGGGGAGCGGGGAGACCCAGTACTTC. Protein sequence: CASSLAGSGETQYF.

This clonotype was counted at least ten times. The chain uses TRBV12-3 or TRBV12-4 and TRBJ2-1; D not resolved. Trimming shortened V by 3 bases and J by 7 bases, and 7 bases separated the two germline ends. The CDR3 spans 12 residues. CDR3 loop: CASSFNRNEQFF. The CDR3 bases are TGTGCCAGCAGTTTTAATCGGAATGAGCAGTTCTTC.

This clonotype was observed many times. The chain uses TRBV10-3 and TRBJ2-7, with D uncertain. CDR1 and CDR2 from the germline V gene are ENHRY and SYGVKD. V was clipped by 2 bases and J by 0 bases, with 5 bases between them. The CDR3 is 13 amino acids. The CDR3 is CAISETVSYEQYF. CDR3 DNA sequence: TGTGCCATCAGTGAGACAGTCTCCTACGAGCAGTACTTC.

The chain couples TRBV2 to TRBJ2-2; 10 nucleotides align to TRBD2. Looked up from germline, CDR1 is SNHLY and CDR2 is FYNNEI. This CDR3 is built from 15 residues. V lost 4 bases, J lost 6 bases, and 5 bases stayed unmatched. CDR3 DNA: TGTGCCAGCAGTGGGTTAGCGGGGGGATCCGGGGAGCTGTTTTTT. Translation gives CASSGLAGGSGELFF.

The chain carries TRBV28 and TRBJ2-1; 7 bases line up with TRBD1. The CDR3 sequence is 12 residues long. V was pared by 10 bases and J by 0 bases, with 0 bases of the junction left unmatched. Germline lookup yields CDR1 MDHEN and CDR2 SYDVKM. The CDR3 DNA is TGTGCCACAGGGGGCTCCTACAATGAGCAGTTCTTC. It yields the protein CATGGSYNEQFF.

The chain is built from TRBV3-1 and TRBJ2-5, with 10 bases matching TRBD2. The CDR3 sequence is 14 residues long. Germline V gene lookup returns CDR1 LGHDT and CDR2 YNNKEL (reference sequence). The J segment lost 4 bases and the V segment lost 5 bases, leaving 4 bases of the junction unmatched. The CDR3 here is CASSKSGGGETQYF. The CDR3 region has the DNA TGTGCCAGCAGCAAAAGCGGGGGGGGAGAGACCCAGTACTTC.

The chain employs TRBV24-1 and TRBJ2-3, with 10 bases fitting TRBD2. CDR1 is KGHDR and CDR2 is SFDVKD in the germline V gene. After removal of 10 bases from V and 6 bases from J, the junction contained 9 bases not matched to a gene. This CDR3 contains 14 residues. The CDR3 loop is CATAPSGRGDTQYF. The CDR3 coding sequence is TGTGCCACAGCCCCAAGCGGGAGGGGGGATACGCAGTATTTT.

Written as DNA, the CDR3 is TGCAGCGTACAGGGAACAAACACTGAAGCTTTCTTT. It codes for CSVQGTNTEAFF. The chain uses TRBV29-1 and TRBJ1-1; D is possibly TRBD1 (6 bases). The germline V gene has CDR1 SQVTM and CDR2 ANQGSEA. This CDR3 has 12 amino acids. V lost 6 bases and J lost 2, with 10 bases in between.

The chain has TRBV2 and TRBJ2-1, with D hard to call. The V end lost 3 bases, the J end lost 0 bases, and 6 bases lay between the germline ends. This CDR3 spans 14 amino acids. CDR1 is SNHLY, CDR2 FYNNEI, per germline. For the CDR3, the DNA is TGTGCCAGCAGTGAGCGGTCCTCCTACAATGAGCAGTTCTTC. This gives the protein CASSERSSYNEQFF.

The chain links TRBV20-1 to TRBJ2-1; no firm D call. From germline, CDR1 is DFQATT and CDR2 SNEGSKA (reference sequence). V lost 6 bases, J lost 5 bases, and 20 bases lay in between. CDR3 length: 15 amino acids. CDR3 protein: CSATRLGPPHNEQFF. The CDR3 DNA sequence: TGCAGTGCCACCCGACTCGGTCCCCCACACAATGAGCAGTTCTTC.